The 4 T cell receptor beta chains below all came from one sample that was sequenced in a study of shared T cell receptors in the human thymus. Data came from immunoSEQ multiplex PCR; TCRdb stores just in-frame clones and leaves some out. The table lists more than 300,000 clones, over 90% of them singletons. The sample consisted of thymocytes. The origin of the receptors is a human donor.

This clone occurred once. This chain connects TRBV28 to TRBJ1-5, with 7 bases fitting TRBD1. Germline lookup yields CDR1 MDHEN and CDR2 SYDVKM. Trimming at V came to 3 bases and at J to 0 bases, leaving 23 bases not matched to a gene. The CDR3 is made up of 22 amino acids. In nucleotides, the CDR3 is TGTGCCAGCAGTTTGCTTTTACCCTCCGGGACAGAAGGGTCTCATAGCAATCAGCCCCAGCATTTT. It translates to CASSLLLPSGTEGSHSNQPQHF.

The chain couples TRBV9 to TRBJ2-7, with TRBD2 matching 13 bases. Unmatched junction bases numbered 4, after V lost 0 bases and J lost 1 base. This CDR3 has 17 amino acids. Germline lookup yields CDR1 SGDLS and CDR2 YYNGEE. CDR3: CASSVGRTSGRSYEQYF. CDR3 in DNA: TGTGCCAGCAGCGTAGGCCGGACTAGCGGGAGATCCTACGAGCAGTACTTC.

The gene calls are TRBV4-1 and TRBJ2-1; TRBD2 agrees at 13 bases. V was clipped by 5 bases and J by 2 bases; unmatched bases: 6. CDR1 MGHRA and CDR2 YSYEKL come from the germline V gene. This CDR3 contains 17 residues. The CDR3 sequence: CASSGTSGAKPYNEQFF. The CDR3 DNA reads as TGCGCCAGCAGCGGGACTAGCGGGGCCAAACCCTACAATGAGCAGTTCTTC.

The chain combines TRBV11-2 with TRBJ2-7; either TRBD1 or TRBD2 may fit D (5 bases each). CDR1 and CDR2 (germline): SGHAT, FQNNGV. V shed 2 bases and J shed 3 bases, with 17 bases lying between them. CDR3 size: 16 residues. CDR3 sequence: CASSLLTRDPIYEQYF. For the CDR3, the DNA is TGTGCCAGCAGCTTACTAACGAGGGACCCGATCTACGAGCAGTACTTC.